Presented here are 21 T cell receptor beta chains from one specimen sequenced in a study of shared clonotypes between healthy human individuals. Naive-designated CD8 cells lacked CD45RO, were positively enriched for CCR7, and omitted terminally differentiated effector memory CD45RA+ cells. Only in-frame clones appear in the TCRdb table, and some are missing; sequencing was by immunoSEQ multiplex PCR. The data show 2 million to 2.5 million clones, about 95% seen once. What was sequenced was naive CD8+ T cells sorted from blood. The receptors shown here come from a man younger than 30 in good health.

Concerning this clone: Other DNA sequences from this sample encode an identical CDR3 as well. The chain carries TRBV27 and TRBJ2-3; D possibly corresponds to TRBD1 (5 bases). Germline CDR1 is MNHEY and CDR2 is SMNVEV (reference sequence). The ends were cut back, 2 bases at V and 6 bases at J, with 9 bases in the middle. CDR3 length: 13 residues. CDR3 sequence: CASSLGRADTQYF. The CDR3 DNA reads TGTGCCAGCAGTTTAGGCAGGGCGGATACGCAGTATTTT.

Here the CDR3 DNA reads TGTGCCACCAGGGGGGCGGCCTCCTACGAGCAGTACTTC. Translating gives CATRGAASYEQYF. The J gene is TRBJ2-7, the V gene TRBV15; a weak D match, TRBD1 (6 bases). CDR1 and CDR2 (germline): LNHNV, YYDKDF (reference sequence). The CDR3 totals 13 residues. The V end was cut by 6 bases, the J end by 0 bases, with 9 bases between.

The V call is TRBV4-1, the J call TRBJ1-5; tentative D call: TRBD1 (6 bases). The germline CDR1 and CDR2 sequences are MGHRA and YSYEKL. CDR3 length: 14 residues. V was trimmed by 4 bases and J by 6 bases, leaving 13 bases between them. This CDR3 reads CASSPQQGVQPQHF. CDR3 DNA: TGCGCCAGCAGCCCCCAACAGGGCGTTCAGCCCCAGCATTTT.

This chain joins TRBV7-9 and TRBJ2-5; 10 nucleotides line up with TRBD2. The CDR3 loop spans 18 amino acids. V trimming: 6 bases; J trimming: 0 bases; junction bases outside the gene matches: 13. Germline loops: CDR1 SEHNR, CDR2 FQNEAQ (reference sequence). CDR3 DNA sequence: TGTGCCAGCAGTACGAATAGCGGGAGGATTTATTACCAAGAGACCCAGTACTTC. Protein sequence: CASSTNSGRIYYQETQYF.

This clone was observed a single time. In DNA, the CDR3 is TGCGCCAGCAGCCAAGTTACGGGATATAACACAGATACGCAGTATTTT. The encoded protein is CASSQVTGYNTDTQYF. The chain links TRBV4-1 to TRBJ2-3, with D possibly TRBD2 on 5 matching bases. Germline V gene sequence: CDR1 MGHRA, CDR2 YSYEKL. The CDR3 is made up of 16 amino acids. Trimming took off 1 base at V and 2 bases at J, with 13 bases between the two ends.

This chain joins TRBV27 and TRBJ2-2; tentative D call: TRBD1 (6 bases). This CDR3 contains 12 residues. The V end was cut by 11 bases, the J end by 6 bases, with 13 bases between. Germline V gene lookup returns CDR1 MNHEY and CDR2 SMNVEV (reference sequence). CDR3 DNA: TGTGCCTCCAGGGGCGGGCCCGGGGAGCTGTTTTTT. Its translation is CASRGGPGELFF.

The rearrangement links TRBV7-6 to TRBJ2-1; no firm D call. Per the germline V gene, CDR1 is SGHVS and CDR2 is FNYEAQ. With 4 bases removed from V and 7 bases from J, the gap between germline ends came to 14 bases. The CDR3 has 14 residues. The CDR3 DNA is TGTGCCAGCAGCTCCCGGGCCCCTGGGAATGAGCAGTTCTTC. This codes for CASSSRAPGNEQFF.

This chain joins TRBV4-1 and TRBJ2-7; D not resolved. V was clipped by 0 bases and J by 0 bases, with 9 bases between them. The CDR3 is 15 residues long. In germline, CDR1 is MGHRA, CDR2 YSYEKL. The CDR3 reads CASSQEPQVSYEQYF. The DNA for the CDR3 is TGCGCCAGCAGCCAAGAACCTCAGGTCTCCTACGAGCAGTACTTC.

The J gene is TRBJ1-2, the V gene TRBV5-6, with D maybe TRBD1 (6 bases). The CDR3 length is 13 residues. The V end was cut by 0 bases, the J end by 7 bases, with 10 bases between. Germline V gives CDR1 SGHDT, CDR2 YYEEEE. CDR3 sequence reads: CASSLGRGLGYTF. CDR3 bases: TGTGCCAGCAGCTTGGGGCGGGGGCTTGGCTACACCTTC.

This clone was seen just once. The identical CDR3 is also encoded by other nucleotide sequences in the sample. V usage is TRBV18 and J usage is TRBJ2-7, with D possibly being TRBD1 (5 bases). CDR3 size: 13 residues. V was cut by 3 bases and J by 2 bases, with 8 bases left in between. CDR1 KGHSH and CDR2 LQKENI come from the germline V gene. The CDR3 nucleotides are TGTGCCAGCTCACCGGCAGGGACCTACGAGCAGTACTTC. Translating gives CASSPAGTYEQYF.

This clone has a single count. The chain recombines TRBV19 with TRBJ1-5; D unresolved. Germline CDR1 is LNHDA and CDR2 is SQIVND (reference sequence). The CDR3 extends over 13 amino acids. V lost 8 bases to trimming and J lost 7 bases, with 15 bases between them. Here the CDR3 DNA reads TGTGCCAGTTCGGTAGACTTTAACCAGCCCCAGCATTTT. It is translated as CASSVDFNQPQHF.

Notes on this clone: The sample carries other DNA sequences with the same CDR3. The V and J genes are TRBV27 and TRBJ2-5; D gene uncertain. With 5 bases removed from V and 2 bases from J, the gap between germline ends came to 9 bases. Per germline, CDR1 MNHEY and CDR2 SMNVEV (reference sequence). The CDR3 contains 13 residues. The CDR3 spells CASSSRGQETQYF. CDR3 nucleotides: TGTGCCAGCAGTAGCAGAGGACAAGAGACCCAGTACTTC.

Turning to this clone: Different DNA sequences within this sample yield the same CDR3. The J gene is TRBJ1-4, the V gene TRBV7-9; D not certain. Trimming stripped 2 bases from V and 7 bases from J, with 5 bases between. The CDR3 runs to 12 residues. Germline CDR1 reads SEHNR; CDR2 reads FQNEAQ (reference sequence). CDR3 region: CASSLYGEKLFF. Written as DNA, the CDR3 is TGTGCCAGCAGCTTATACGGTGAAAAACTGTTTTTT. The full variable domain, rest sourced from reference TRBV7-9 and TRBJ1-4, is DTGVSQNPRHKITKRGQNVTFRCDPISEHNRLYWYRQTLGQGPEFLTYFQNEAQLEKSRLLSDRFSAERPKGSFSTLEIQRTEQGDSAMYLCASSLYGEKLFFGSGTQLSVL.

Concerning this clone: The same CDR3 arises from other DNA sequences in this sample as well. This chain joins TRBV28 and TRBJ2-1, with 11 bases aligning to TRBD2. Germline-derived CDR1 and CDR2 are MDHEN and SYDVKM. This CDR3 comprises 14 residues. Losses at the gene ends were 4 bases for V and 5 bases for J; bases not matched to a gene: 1. The CDR3 coding sequence is TGTGCCAGCAGTTATAGCGGGGGGGACAATGAGCAGTTCTTC. It translates to CASSYSGGDNEQFF.

The gene calls are TRBV5-6 and TRBJ2-7; D call uncertain. The CDR3 has 13 amino acids. Germline V gene sequence: CDR1 SGHDT, CDR2 YYEEEE. The germline V and J ends were trimmed by 3 bases and 5 bases, with 12 bases remaining between them. The CDR3 region is CASSYGSGDEQYF. The CDR3 DNA is TGTGCCAGCAGCTATGGTTCGGGCGACGAGCAGTACTTC.

The gene calls are TRBV7-9 and TRBJ2-1; D not certain. CDR1 SEHNR and CDR2 FQNEAQ come from the germline V gene (reference sequence). This CDR3 region has 13 residues. With 2 bases removed from V and 5 bases from J, the gap between germline ends came to 7 bases. The CDR3 DNA sequence: TGTGCCAGCAGCTTACAGGACCACAATGAGCAGTTCTTC. Translation: CASSLQDHNEQFF.

The chain recombines TRBV10-1 with TRBJ1-2, with TRBD1 as a possible D gene (5 bases). CDR1 is WNHNN and CDR2 is SYGVQD in the germline V gene (reference sequence). Trimming removed 4 bases from V and 4 bases from J, with 22 bases in between. This CDR3 has 17 residues. The CDR3 here is CASSVHAVGDRGYGYTF. DNA of the CDR3: TGCGCCAGCAGTGTCCATGCCGTAGGGGATCGGGGCTATGGCTACACCTTC.

This sequence joins TRBV27 and TRBJ2-7; TRBD2 is a possible D gene (7 bases). CDR3 size: 15 residues. Germline values: CDR1 MNHEY, CDR2 SMNVEV (reference sequence). Trimming removed 2 bases at V and 3 bases at J, with 14 bases between. The DNA of the CDR3 is TGTGCCAGCAGTTTAGGGGGGGCAGGGTACTACGAGCAGTACTTC. Amino acid sequence: CASSLGGAGYYEQYF.

To note about this clone: This same CDR3 is encoded by further DNA sequences in the sample. The chain links TRBV13 to TRBJ2-3; D might be TRBD2 (6 bases). Germline V CDR1 and CDR2: PRHDT, FYEKMQ (reference sequence). Trimming shortened V by 1 base and J by 1 base, and 6 bases separated the two germline ends. The CDR3 length is 14 residues. Here the CDR3 reads CASSLAGGTDTQYF. The CDR3 DNA sequence: TGTGCCAGCAGCTTAGCGGGGGGCACAGATACGCAGTATTTT.

The V call is TRBV6-5, the J call TRBJ2-1; 14 positions match TRBD2. Per the germline V gene, CDR1 is MNHEY and CDR2 is SVGAGI. The CDR3 covers 15 residues. Unmatched junction bases numbered 6, after V lost 6 bases and J lost 8 bases. In DNA, the CDR3 is TGTGCCAGCAGCGGGACTAGCGGGAGTAGTGATGAGCAGTTCTTC. It is translated as CASSGTSGSSDEQFF.

In its sample, this clone was seen once. J is TRBJ2-7 and V is TRBV13; 10 bases match TRBD1. Germline lookup yields CDR1 PRHDT and CDR2 FYEKMQ (reference sequence). V trimming: 4 bases; J trimming: 4 bases; junction bases outside the gene matches: 7. The CDR3 length is 15 residues. The CDR3 DNA reads as TGTGCCAGCAGCTCAGCAGGGACAGGGGTATACGAGCAGTACTTC. Its translation is CASSSAGTGVYEQYF.